One sample yielded the 13 T cell receptor beta chains listed below, sequenced in a study of vaccination and CD4 T cells after COVID-19. Stated treatment: approximately nine-day PBMC culture with coronavirus spike peptide pools or control peptides (ViraFEST assay). Antigens for these TCRs are unknown. The Oncomine TCR Beta short-read assay was applied to DNA of cultured CD4+ T cells. Via MiXCR, TCRdb re-called the PCR reads, giving one row per CDR3 protein. This table holds about 13,000 distinct CDR3 sequences, about 46% found once. The specimen sequenced was cultured CD4+ T cells from blood. The receptors derive from a human donor with COVID-19.

This sequence joins TRBV19 and TRBJ1-5; D is perhaps TRBD1 (5 bases). Looked up from germline, CDR1 is LNHDA and CDR2 is SQIVND (reference sequence). The CDR3 is made up of 13 amino acids. Trimming removed 0 bases at V and 7 bases at J, with 7 bases between. The CDR3 loop reads CASSIERDQPQHF. Here the CDR3 DNA reads TGTGCCAGTAGTATAGAAAGGGACCAGCCCCAGCATTTT. Full variable domain (remainder filled in from reference TRBV19 and TRBJ1-5): DGGITQSPKYLFRKEGQNVTLSCEQNLNHDAMYWYRQDPGQGLRLIYYSQIVNDFQKGDIAEGYSVSREKKESFPLTVTSAQKNPTAFYLCASSIERDQPQHFGDGTRLSIL.

This clonotype was picked up a small number of times. The chain recombines TRBV20-1 with TRBJ1-1; D may be TRBD1 (6 bases). Germline V lookup: CDR1 DFQATT, CDR2 SNEGSKA (reference sequence). The ends were cut back, 0 bases at V and 2 bases at J, with 10 bases in the middle. This CDR3 has 14 residues. This chain's CDR3 is CSAREAQGNTEAFF. CDR3 DNA sequence: TGCAGTGCTAGAGAGGCACAGGGCAACACTGAAGCTTTCTTT.

This clonotype was counted between two and nine times. V gene TRBV6-5 combines with J gene TRBJ1-1; tentative D call: TRBD1 (6 bases). This CDR3 spans 14 amino acids. Trimming removed 4 bases at V and 2 bases at J, with 11 bases between. Germline V gene data show CDR1 as MNHEY and CDR2 as SVGAGI. The CDR3 DNA is TGTGCCAGCAGTTTTGCAGGGGACAACACTGAAGCTTTCTTT. This translates into CASSFAGDNTEAFF.

As for this clonotype: The junction departs from germline at one end; a sequencing error may be responsible. V usage is TRBV19 and J usage is TRBJ1-1; D not resolved. The CDR3 has 12 residues. The germline V gene has CDR1 LNHDA and CDR2 SQIVND (reference sequence). This CDR3 is CASAPPNTEAFF. The CDR3 DNA follows: TGTGCCAGTGCTCCTCCTAACACTGAGGCTTTCTTT.

The chain has TRBV30 and TRBJ1-2, with a tentative D call TRBD1 (6 bases). The germline CDR1 and CDR2 sequences are GTSNPN and SVGIG (reference sequence). The CDR3 loop spans 12 amino acids. The V end was cut by 1 base, the J end by 6 bases, with 9 bases between. For the CDR3, the DNA is TGTGCCTGGAGTGGGACAGTTCATGGCTACACCTTC. Translated, it gives CAWSGTVHGYTF.

The chain joins TRBV6-1 to TRBJ2-2, with 9 bases identical to TRBD1. In germline, CDR1 is MNHNS, CDR2 SASEGT. Losses at the gene ends were 4 bases for V and 6 bases for J; bases not matched to a gene: 9. The CDR3 spans 16 residues. Here the CDR3 reads CASSALPGQGPGELFF. The CDR3 DNA reads TGTGCCAGCAGTGCACTACCGGGACAGGGCCCCGGGGAGCTGTTTTTT.

This chain links TRBV6-5 with TRBJ1-1; no firm D call. Germline-derived CDR1 and CDR2 are MNHEY and SVGAGI. V was trimmed by 4 bases and J by 1 base, leaving 10 bases between them. This CDR3 comprises 14 residues. Written as DNA, the CDR3 is TGTGCCAGCAGTTCGGTTAGCCCGAACACTGAAGCTTTCTTT. Translating it yields CASSSVSPNTEAFF.

By share of the sample, this clonotype is medium-sized. The chain is built from TRBV7-2 and TRBJ1-2; weak D call: TRBD1 (6 bases). V was shortened by 2 bases and J by 7 bases, with 11 bases between the two germline ends. Germline values: CDR1 SGHTA, CDR2 FQGNSA. The CDR3 extends over 13 amino acids. The CDR3 DNA reads TGTGCCAGCAGCTTATCAGGGGTTGGTGGCTACACCTTC. Translating gives CASSLSGVGGYTF.

The gene calls are TRBV5-4 and TRBJ2-7, with TRBD1 identical over 8 bases. With 3 bases clipped from V and 2 bases from J, the junction kept 4 bases outside the gene matches. The CDR3 contains 14 residues. Germline values: CDR1 SGHNT, CDR2 YYREEE (reference sequence). CDR3 in amino acids: CASSSKQGAYEQYF. The CDR3, as DNA: TGTGCCAGCAGCTCTAAACAGGGGGCCTACGAGCAGTACTTC.

This clonotype appeared a few times. The genes are TRBV10-3 and TRBJ2-3, with unresolved D. V gave up 2 bases and J gave up 4 bases, with 4 bases separating them. Germline V lookup: CDR1 ENHRY, CDR2 SYGVKD. The CDR3 loop spans 12 amino acids. DNA for the CDR3: TGTGCCATCAGTGAGGTTGCAGATACGCAGTATTTT. This encodes CAISEVADTQYF.

The gene calls are TRBV7-2 and TRBJ1-2; perhaps TRBD1 as D (5 bases). V gave up 0 bases and J gave up 3 bases, with 5 bases separating them. CDR1 is SGHTA, CDR2 FQGNSA, per germline. The length of the CDR3 is 13 residues. The CDR3 DNA is TGTGCCAGCAGCTTAGCGGGGGACTATGGCTACACCTTC. The encoded protein is CASSLAGDYGYTF.

This clonotype showed up just a few times. The chain uses TRBV30 and TRBJ1-5, with TRBD1 matching 10 bases. V lost 2 bases and J lost 6; bases outside the gene matches: 4. This CDR3 has 14 residues. From germline, CDR1 is GTSNPN and CDR2 SVGIG (reference sequence). The CDR3 DNA reads TGTGCCTGGAGTCCGGGGACAGGGGTTCAGCCCCAGCATTTT. Translated, it gives CAWSPGTGVQPQHF.

This clonotype was observed a handful of times. The V gene is TRBV2, the J gene TRBJ2-2, with 9 bases that match TRBD2. This CDR3 spans 16 amino acids. Germline CDR1 and CDR2: SNHLY and FYNNEI. With 7 bases clipped from V and 4 bases from J, the junction kept 10 bases outside the gene matches. The CDR3 loop reads CASMSGSGGSTGELFF. Here the CDR3 DNA reads TGTGCCAGCATGTCCGGTAGCGGGGGTAGCACCGGGGAGCTGTTTTTT.